This entry lists 25 T cell receptor beta chains sequenced from one sample in a study of blood T cell repertoires in COVID-19. The method was immunoSEQ multiplex PCR; TCRdb's version includes in-frame clones alone and lacks a portion of them. Among 220,000 or so clones, 85% to 90% were seen once, and the ten largest hold more than 13%. Material for sequencing was PBMCs or T cells enriched from blood (not recorded which). Receptor source: a man aged 25-40 years who had been exposed to COVID-19.

This clone has only a few counts. This sequence joins TRBV10-1 and TRBJ2-1; D may be TRBD1 (5 bases). The germline CDR1 and CDR2 sequences are WNHNN and SYGVQD (reference sequence). Trimming left V 4 bases short and J 8 bases short, with 12 bases between. This CDR3 is 13 amino acids long. The CDR3 sequence is CASSVRGLDEQFF. In DNA form, the CDR3 reads TGCGCCAGCAGTGTTAGGGGCCTCGATGAGCAGTTCTTC.

The chain is built from TRBV7-3 and TRBJ1-5, with 9 bases matching TRBD1. Germline CDR1 reads SGHTA; CDR2 reads FQGTGA. J gave up 2 bases and V 0 bases, and 8 bases lay outside the gene matches. The CDR3 sequence is 18 residues long. The CDR3 loop is CASSLTGTGLIGNQPQHF. The DNA for the CDR3 is TGTGCCAGCAGCTTAACCGGGACAGGGCTTATAGGCAATCAGCCCCAGCATTTT.

The V and J genes are TRBV2 and TRBJ2-5, with 7 bases lining up with TRBD2. This CDR3 contains 17 residues. Germline V gene lookup returns CDR1 SNHLY and CDR2 FYNNEI. V lost 1 base and J lost 3; bases outside the gene matches: 11. Here the CDR3 reads CASSEGEGRIGEETQYF. Written as DNA, the CDR3 is TGTGCCAGCAGTGAAGGGGAGGGGAGAATTGGTGAAGAGACCCAGTACTTC.

The V and J genes are TRBV6-5 and TRBJ1-4; TRBD1 is a possible D gene (6 bases). The CDR3 has 14 amino acids. The germline V and J ends were trimmed by 6 bases and 8 bases, with 16 bases remaining between them. CDR1 and CDR2 (germline): MNHEY, SVGAGI. DNA of the CDR3: TGTGCCAGCAGACCTGCGGACAGTTCAGAAAAACTGTTTTTT. Translation: CASRPADSSEKLFF.

Notes on this clone: Additional DNA sequences in this sample encode the identical CDR3. The chain carries TRBV5-1 and TRBJ2-2; 11 nucleotides match TRBD2. The CDR3 length is 16 residues. Germline CDR1 reads SGHRS; CDR2 reads YFSETQ. The V and J ends lost 3 bases and 2 bases, in that order; junction bases with no gene match: 3. In DNA, the CDR3 is TGCGCCAGCAGCTCTAGCGGGGGGCCTAACACCGGGGAGCTGTTTTTT. It specifies CASSSSGGPNTGELFF.

J is TRBJ1-1 and V is TRBV15; 8 bases line up with TRBD1. V shed 1 base, J shed 5 bases, and the junction held 3 bases outside the gene matches. The CDR3 is 14 residues long. CDR1 is LNHNV and CDR2 is YYDKDF in the germline V gene (reference sequence). The CDR3 protein is CATSRARTGTEAFF. The CDR3 DNA follows: TGTGCCACCAGCAGAGCCCGGACAGGGACTGAAGCTTTCTTT.

V is TRBV14 and J is TRBJ2-5; D uncertain. There are 15 residues in the CDR3. In germline, CDR1 is SGHDN, CDR2 FVKESK. The V end lost 0 bases, the J end lost 2 bases, and 10 bases lay between the germline ends. The CDR3 protein is CASSQEIRLQETQYF. The CDR3 coding sequence is TGTGCCAGCAGCCAAGAGATCAGGCTTCAAGAGACCCAGTACTTC.

The J gene is TRBJ1-2, the V gene TRBV5-1; D is unclear. Germline CDR1 and CDR2: SGHRS and YFSETQ. The CDR3 totals 13 residues. The V gene lost 6 bases and the J gene lost 2 bases, with 11 bases spanning the gap. CDR3 sequence: CASTLTGNYGYTF. The CDR3 DNA follows: TGCGCCAGCACCCTTACGGGAAACTATGGCTACACCTTC.

The rearrangement joins TRBV7-9 to TRBJ2-7, with D possibly being TRBD2 (5 bases). Germline values: CDR1 SEHNR, CDR2 FQNEAQ (reference sequence). The V gene lost 8 bases and the J gene lost 0 bases, with 11 bases spanning the gap. This CDR3 comprises 13 residues. In DNA form, the CDR3 reads TGTGCCAGCTTGACTACCAGCTCCTACGAGCAGTACTTC. Translating it yields CASLTTSSYEQYF.

The rearrangement uses TRBV10-3 and TRBJ2-7, with 11 bases that match TRBD1. The V segment lost 10 bases and the J segment 3 bases; nucleotides outside the gene matches: 11. CDR3 length equals 15 residues. Germline values: CDR1 ENHRY, CDR2 SYGVKD. CDR3 region: CATGAGTGGGYEQYF. CDR3 nucleotides: TGTGCCACCGGAGCTGGGACAGGGGGAGGCTACGAGCAGTACTTC.

The V and J genes are TRBV27 and TRBJ2-3; D remains ambiguous. CDR1 and CDR2 (germline): MNHEY, SMNVEV (reference sequence). The CDR3 has 14 residues. V was pared by 0 bases and J by 6 bases, with 10 bases between. The CDR3 here is CASSLSATTDTQYF. The CDR3 DNA sequence: TGTGCCAGCAGTTTATCTGCTACGACTGATACGCAGTATTTT.

Here the CDR3 reads CASSWGRGNGYTF. The CDR3 bases are TGTGCCAGCAGCTGGGGGAGGGGGAATGGCTACACCTTC. The V gene is TRBV5-5, the J gene TRBJ1-2; weak D call: TRBD1 (6 bases). CDR1 is SGHKS, CDR2 YYEKEE, per germline (reference sequence). CDR3 length equals 13 residues. The V end lost 3 bases, the J end lost 6 bases, and 12 bases lay between the germline ends.

The chain recombines TRBV2 with TRBJ1-6; 7 bases match TRBD1. Germline values: CDR1 SNHLY, CDR2 FYNNEI. V lost 8 bases and J lost 8; bases outside the gene matches: 18. This CDR3 region has 17 residues. CDR3 sequence reads: CASLGYSSGQYDSPLHF. In DNA, the CDR3 is TGTGCCAGCTTAGGGTATTCCTCGGGACAGTATGATTCACCCCTCCACTTT.

The chain employs TRBV14 and TRBJ2-3; 11 bases agree with TRBD2. V trimming: 3 bases; J trimming: 5 bases; junction bases outside the gene matches: 4. The CDR3 extends over 15 amino acids. Germline loops: CDR1 SGHDN, CDR2 FVKESK. The CDR3 DNA reads TGTGCCAGCAGCCACGTAGCGGGGGGGATAGATACGCAGTATTTT. Translation: CASSHVAGGIDTQYF.

Regarding this clone: The sample carries other DNA sequences with the same CDR3. The gene calls are TRBV7-9 and TRBJ1-5; D unresolved. CDR3 length: 12 residues. V dropped 1 base and J dropped 7 bases, with 5 bases sitting between them. Germline V CDR1 and CDR2: SEHNR, FQNEAQ (reference sequence). The CDR3 protein is CASSLGAQPQHF. CDR3 DNA: TGTGCCAGCAGCTTAGGGGCCCAGCCCCAGCATTTT.

V gene TRBV19 combines with J gene TRBJ1-4, with 8 positions matching TRBD1. The CDR3 contains 16 residues. Trimming at V came to 7 bases and at J to 0 bases, leaving 7 bases not matched to a gene. Germline-derived CDR1 and CDR2 are LNHDA and SQIVND (reference sequence). CDR3 loop: CASMGTGGPTNEKLFF. In DNA, the CDR3 is TGTGCCAGTATGGGGACAGGAGGGCCAACTAATGAAAAACTGTTTTTT.

The CDR3 region is CATARTEGTGELFF. In DNA, the CDR3 is TGTGCCACCGCAAGGACGGAGGGCACCGGGGAGCTGTTTTTT. V is TRBV6-4 and J is TRBJ2-2, with D perhaps matching TRBD2 (6 bases). Trimming took 10 bases from V and 4 from J, leaving 16 bases between them. CDR3 length: 14 residues. Germline loops: CDR1 MRHNA, CDR2 SNTAGT.

This clone was seen a single time. The chain joins TRBV19 to TRBJ1-4, with D uncertain. The CDR3 runs 13 residues. CDR1 is LNHDA and CDR2 is SQIVND in the germline V gene (reference sequence). Deletions cut 4 bases from V and 7 bases from J, with 10 bases between. The CDR3 reads CASSTLRVEKLFF. CDR3 DNA sequence: TGTGCCAGTAGTACCCTGAGGGTTGAAAAACTGTTTTTT. The complete variable domain, with remaining parts taken from reference TRBV19 and TRBJ1-4, reads DGGITQSPKYLFRKEGQNVTLSCEQNLNHDAMYWYRQDPGQGLRLIYYSQIVNDFQKGDIAEGYSVSREKKESFPLTVTSAQKNPTAFYLCASSTLRVEKLFFGSGTQLSVL.

The gene calls are TRBV19 and TRBJ1-1; 10 bases agree with TRBD1. The V and J ends lost 5 bases and 6 bases, in that order; junction bases with no gene match: 6. The CDR3 runs 14 residues. Germline V gene lookup returns CDR1 LNHDA and CDR2 SQIVND (reference sequence). CDR3 sequence reads: CASSVSGTGAEAFF. CDR3 bases: TGTGCCAGTAGTGTTTCCGGGACAGGGGCTGAAGCTTTCTTT.

CDR3 protein: CASSLTGVNTDTQYF. CDR3 in DNA: TGTGCCAGCAGCTTGACAGGGGTGAACACAGATACGCAGTATTTT. The chain couples TRBV11-1 to TRBJ2-3; 8 bases match TRBD1. V was clipped by 3 bases and J by 2 bases; unmatched bases: 4. CDR1 SGHAT and CDR2 FQDESV come from the germline V gene (reference sequence). The CDR3 consists of 15 residues. Filled out from reference TRBV11-1 and TRBJ2-3, the complete variable domain reads EAEVAQSPRYKITEKSQAVAFWCDPISGHATLYWYRQILGQGPELLVQFQDESVVDDSQLPKDRFSAERLKGVDSTLKIQPAELGDSAMYLCASSLTGVNTDTQYFGPGTRLTVL.

The rearrangement uses TRBV19 and TRBJ2-2, with D perhaps TRBD1 (5 bases). Looked up from germline, CDR1 is LNHDA and CDR2 is SQIVND (reference sequence). This CDR3 spans 15 amino acids. V lost 7 bases and J lost 4, with 16 bases in between. The CDR3 nucleotides read TGTGCCAGTAAAGGAGTGGGGCCCCGCACCGGGGAGCTGTTTTTT. As protein: CASKGVGPRTGELFF.

This rearrangement joins TRBV27 to TRBJ2-1; TRBD2 is a possible D gene (7 bases). Germline CDR1 reads MNHEY; CDR2 reads SMNVEV (reference sequence). The CDR3 extends over 14 amino acids. Trimming left V 5 bases short and J 6 bases short, with 14 bases between. DNA for the CDR3: TGTGCCAGCAGTACACGGGGAGGGGGCAATGAGCAGTTCTTC. As protein: CASSTRGGGNEQFF.

The CDR3 loop is CASSAAYKYF. CDR3 sequence (DNA): TGTGCCAGCAGTGCCGCTTACAAGTATTTT. The gene calls are TRBV6-4 and TRBJ2-3; D uncertain. CDR3 length equals 10 residues. Per germline, CDR1 MRHNA and CDR2 SNTAGT. The V and J ends lost 4 bases and 13 bases respectively, with 9 bases between them.

This clone was seen many times. This chain joins TRBV19 and TRBJ1-5; no firm D call. The CDR3 covers 14 residues. The germline gives CDR1 LNHDA, CDR2 SQIVND (reference sequence). The V and J ends lost 0 bases and 4 bases respectively, with 7 bases between them. The CDR3 DNA follows: TGTGCCAGTAGTATAGATTACCAGAATCAGCCCCAGCATTTT. Encoded protein: CASSIDYQNQPQHF.

This rearrangement joins TRBV14 to TRBJ2-2, with D possibly matching TRBD2 (5 bases). CDR3 length: 13 residues. The germline V gene has CDR1 SGHDN and CDR2 FVKESK. The V end was cut by 7 bases, the J end by 7 bases, with 13 bases between. The CDR3 nucleotides read TGTGCCAGCAACCCACGAGGGCGCGGGGAGCTGTTTTTT. Translating it yields CASNPRGRGELFF. Complete variable domain (other parts from reference TRBV14 and TRBJ2-2): EAGVTQFPSHSVIEKGQTVTLRCDPISGHDNLYWYRRVMGKEIKFLLHFVKESKQDESGMPNNRFLAERTGGTYSTLKVQPAELEDSGVYFCASNPRGRGELFFGEGSRLTVL.